This passage covers 30 T cell receptor beta chains from one sample sequenced in a study of cytomegalovirus exposure and HLA in healthy donors. Libraries were prepared by immunoSEQ multiplex PCR; TCRdb keeps only in-frame clonotypes and omits some of them. The sample lists 280,000 or so clones; 70% to 90% were seen once. The sequenced sample was PBMCs. Every receptor here comes from a woman aged 18-29 years in good health and CMV-seronegative.

The chain is built from TRBV28 and TRBJ1-1; 9 positions match TRBD1. CDR3 size: 15 residues. The trim removed 5 bases at V and 4 bases at J, leaving 8 bases unmatched. From germline, CDR1 is MDHEN and CDR2 SYDVKM. The CDR3 nucleotides are TGTGCCAGCAGTGAATGGACAGGGGCTAGCACTGAAGCTTTCTTT. It is translated as CASSEWTGASTEAFF. The variable domain in full, completed from reference TRBV28 and TRBJ1-1, reads DVKVTQSSRYLVKRTGEKVFLECVQDMDHENMFWYRQDPGLGLRLIYFSYDVKMKEKGDIPEGYSVSREKKERFSLILESASTNQTSMYLCASSEWTGASTEAFFGQGTRLTVV.

This clone has more than one count but fewer than ten. This chain joins TRBV11-2 and TRBJ1-2; TRBD1 is a possible D gene (5 bases). Germline CDR1 SGHAT, CDR2 FQNNGV. With 1 base removed from V and 8 bases from J, the gap between germline ends came to 11 bases. The CDR3 is 13 residues long. The CDR3, as DNA: TGTGCCAGCAGCTTAGGGCAGGGTCGCGGCTACACCTTC. Translated: CASSLGQGRGYTF.

The CDR3, as DNA: TGTGCCAGCAGCTACGGACAGCCGCTCTCCTACGAGCAGTACTTC. Its translation: CASSYGQPLSYEQYF. This rearrangement joins TRBV5-8 to TRBJ2-7; tentatively, D is TRBD1 (6 bases). This CDR3 has 15 residues. V was trimmed by 3 bases and J by 0 bases, leaving 13 bases between them. Germline values: CDR1 SGHTS, CDR2 YDEGEE.

V gene TRBV19 combines with J gene TRBJ2-3; TRBD2 aligns across 9 bases. Germline V lookup: CDR1 LNHDA, CDR2 SQIVND (reference sequence). V dropped 5 bases and J dropped 5; count of bases not matched to a gene: 11. The CDR3 consists of 16 residues. CDR3 region: CASSPFGGRAVDTQYF. The CDR3 DNA sequence: TGTGCCAGTAGTCCATTTGGCGGGAGGGCCGTAGATACGCAGTATTTT.

The chain links TRBV30 to TRBJ2-7; tentative D call: TRBD1 (5 bases). The CDR3 covers 13 residues. The V gene lost 3 bases and the J gene lost 5 bases, with 14 bases spanning the gap. In germline, CDR1 is GTSNPN, CDR2 SVGIG (reference sequence). The CDR3 region is CAWRGAGLNEQYF. CDR3 DNA sequence: TGTGCCTGGAGAGGGGCAGGGCTAAACGAGCAGTACTTC.

V usage is TRBV5-1 and J usage is TRBJ2-7; 8 bases are shared with TRBD1. V gave up 1 base and J gave up 5 bases; unmatched junction bases: 5. This CDR3 comprises 14 residues. Per germline, CDR1 SGHRS and CDR2 YFSETQ. Here the CDR3 reads CASSLRGQGHEQYF. CDR3 in DNA: TGCGCCAGCAGCTTGCGTGGACAGGGTCACGAGCAGTACTTC.

The chain recombines TRBV27 with TRBJ2-5; TRBD2 aligns across 11 bases. The V and J ends lost 8 bases and 0 bases, in that order; junction bases with no gene match: 5. The CDR3 has 15 residues. Germline V gives CDR1 MNHEY, CDR2 SMNVEV (reference sequence). As DNA, the CDR3 is TGTGCCAGCGGGGGGACTAGCGGCTACCAAGAGACCCAGTACTTC. It specifies CASGGTSGYQETQYF.

The gene calls are TRBV27 and TRBJ1-5; 9 bases line up with TRBD1. The CDR3 has 14 residues. The V and J ends lost 6 bases and 5 bases, in that order; junction bases with no gene match: 5. Germline CDR1 MNHEY, CDR2 SMNVEV (reference sequence). The CDR3 protein is CASRRGQGDQPQHF. For the CDR3, the DNA is TGTGCCAGCAGACGGGGACAGGGTGATCAGCCCCAGCATTTT.

V is TRBV11-2 and J is TRBJ2-7; possible D gene TRBD2, 5 bases. CDR1 is SGHAT, CDR2 FQNNGV, per germline. V gave up 6 bases and J gave up 4 bases, with 13 bases separating them. The CDR3 has 13 residues. This CDR3 is CASRREILYEQYF. CDR3 sequence (DNA): TGTGCCAGCAGAAGGGAGATACTATACGAGCAGTACTTC.

The chain recombines TRBV7-9 with TRBJ1-1; 7 bases align to TRBD1. V shed 4 bases and J 5 bases; nucleotides not matched to a gene: 7. The CDR3 covers 14 residues. Germline loops: CDR1 SEHNR, CDR2 FQNEAQ (reference sequence). The CDR3 DNA reads as TGTGCCAGCAGCTCGCGACAGGGCAAGACTGAAGCTTTCTTT. Its protein is CASSSRQGKTEAFF.

The J gene is TRBJ2-1, the V gene TRBV9, with D perhaps matching TRBD1 (5 bases). The V end was cut by 4 bases, the J end by 4 bases, with 24 bases between. The CDR3 length is 18 residues. The germline gives CDR1 SGDLS, CDR2 YYNGEE. CDR3 loop: CASSSHPIRDSWYNEQFF. The CDR3 DNA sequence: TGTGCCAGCAGCTCGCACCCTATCCGAGACAGTTGGTACAATGAGCAGTTCTTC. The full variable domain, with the rest looked up from reference TRBV9 and TRBJ2-1, is DSGVTQTPKHLITATGQRVTLRCSPRSGDLSVYWYQQSLDQGLQFLIQYYNGEERAKGNILERFSAQQFPDLHSELNLSSLELGDSALYFCASSSHPIRDSWYNEQFFGPGTRLTVL.

This clone showed up just once. This chain links TRBV2 with TRBJ1-2; 9 bases line up with TRBD1. J gave up 7 bases and V 3 bases, and 6 bases lay outside the gene matches. The CDR3 length is 14 residues. CDR1 is SNHLY and CDR2 is FYNNEI in the germline V gene. The CDR3 here is CASSDGDRVSGYTF. CDR3 in DNA: TGTGCCAGCAGTGATGGGGACAGGGTCAGTGGCTACACCTTC.

This chain links TRBV27 with TRBJ2-2, with TRBD2 as a possible D gene (5 bases). There are 14 residues in the CDR3. Germline loops: CDR1 MNHEY, CDR2 SMNVEV (reference sequence). Trimming shortened V by 5 bases and J by 2 bases, and 9 bases separated the two germline ends. CDR3 sequence: CASSVLVNTGELFF. CDR3 DNA: TGTGCCAGCAGTGTACTAGTTAACACCGGGGAGCTGTTTTTT.

The rearrangement links TRBV18 to TRBJ2-7, with D possibly being TRBD2 (6 bases). The CDR3 contains 16 residues. CDR1 is KGHSH, CDR2 LQKENI, per germline. V was clipped by 0 bases and J by 6 bases, with 18 bases between them. The DNA for the CDR3 is TGTGCCAGCTCACCACCATCTCTGGCGGGACTTCTCGAGCAGTACTTC. Its protein product is CASSPPSLAGLLEQYF.

The chain recombines TRBV11-2 with TRBJ2-7; tentatively, D is TRBD2 (5 bases). In germline, CDR1 is SGHAT, CDR2 FQNNGV. Deletions cut 4 bases from V and 0 bases from J, with 16 bases between. CDR3 length: 16 residues. CDR3 sequence reads: CASSSPLGISSYEQYF. The CDR3, as DNA: TGTGCCAGCAGCTCCCCACTAGGGATAAGCTCCTACGAGCAGTACTTC.

The chain combines TRBV27 with TRBJ1-2; TRBD1 aligns across 7 bases. J lost 0 bases, V lost 5 bases, and 6 bases had no gene match. CDR1 is MNHEY, CDR2 SMNVEV, per germline (reference sequence). The CDR3 is 15 residues long. The CDR3 loop reads CASSPYDRANYGYTF. Here the CDR3 DNA reads TGTGCCAGCAGTCCTTATGACAGGGCTAACTATGGCTACACCTTC.

The chain employs TRBV11-2 and TRBJ2-7, with 8 positions matching TRBD2. The CDR3 covers 16 residues. The germline gives CDR1 SGHAT, CDR2 FQNNGV. The trim removed 2 bases at V and 6 bases at J, leaving 12 bases unmatched. CDR3 sequence reads: CASSLLRFSGIGEQYF. The CDR3 coding sequence is TGTGCCAGCAGCTTATTGAGGTTTAGCGGGATTGGCGAGCAGTACTTC.

The chain employs TRBV28 and TRBJ2-7, with 8 bases matching TRBD2. The CDR3 contains 16 residues. The V and J ends lost 5 bases and 5 bases, in that order; junction bases with no gene match: 14. Germline loops: CDR1 MDHEN, CDR2 SYDVKM. CDR3 protein: CASSPTGGSRDNEQYF. CDR3 DNA sequence: TGTGCCAGCAGTCCCACGGGGGGGAGCCGGGACAACGAGCAGTACTTC.

V and J are TRBV6-5 and TRBJ2-7; a possible D gene is TRBD2 (6 bases). CDR3 length equals 15 residues. In germline, CDR1 is MNHEY, CDR2 SVGAGI. V was trimmed by 6 bases and J by 2 bases, leaving 17 bases between them. The CDR3 loop reads CASRREWGDPYEQYF. In nucleotides, the CDR3 is TGTGCCAGCAGGAGAGAGTGGGGGGACCCCTACGAGCAGTACTTC.

The sample holds one count of this clone. The chain joins TRBV5-1 to TRBJ2-7, with 10 bases aligning to TRBD2. CDR1 SGHRS and CDR2 YFSETQ come from the germline V gene. The CDR3 is 16 amino acids. The V gene end was trimmed by 4 bases and the J gene end by 0 bases; junction bases not matched to a gene: 7. Here the CDR3 DNA reads TGCGCCAGCAGCCAGAACCTAGCGGGAGTCTCCTACGAGCAGTACTTC. Residues: CASSQNLAGVSYEQYF.

V usage is TRBV28 and J usage is TRBJ2-7; 9 positions agree with TRBD1. This CDR3 is built from 14 residues. CDR1 MDHEN and CDR2 SYDVKM come from the germline V gene. Trimming removed 10 bases from V and 2 bases from J; junction bases left unmatched: 9. CDR3 nucleotide sequence: TGTGCCACCACCAAGGGGGACAGGGCCTACGAGCAGTACTTC. Protein: CATTKGDRAYEQYF.

The V call is TRBV6-5, the J call TRBJ2-1; no definite D call. Trimming left V 4 bases short and J 5 bases short, with 9 bases between. From germline, CDR1 is MNHEY and CDR2 SVGAGI. This CDR3 is built from 13 residues. CDR3 sequence (DNA): TGTGCCAGCAGTTTGGGCAGGCACAATGAGCAGTTCTTC. Protein product: CASSLGRHNEQFF.

The DNA for the CDR3 is TGTGCCAGCAGCAAAGGGACTAGCGGGAGTGGGGACGAGCAGTACTTC. This translates into CASSKGTSGSGDEQYF. The rearrangement joins TRBV11-3 to TRBJ2-7, with 14 nucleotides matching TRBD2. Losses at the gene ends were 5 bases for V and 5 bases for J; bases not matched to a gene: 8. CDR3 length: 16 residues. Per the germline V gene, CDR1 is SGHNT and CDR2 is YENEEA.

The V call is TRBV2, the J call TRBJ2-1, with 16 bases that match TRBD2. The CDR3 sequence is 23 residues long. CDR1 and CDR2 from the germline V gene are SNHLY and FYNNEI. The ends lost 6 bases at V and 8 bases at J; junction bases unmatched: 28. CDR3 sequence reads: CASRKQPTGTSGRVGFVDDEQFF. In nucleotides, the CDR3 is TGTGCCAGCAGGAAACAACCAACCGGGACTAGCGGGAGGGTAGGATTTGTCGACGATGAGCAGTTCTTC.

The rearrangement uses TRBV7-8 and TRBJ2-3; TRBD2 matches at 11 bases. CDR1 and CDR2 (germline): SGHVS, FQNEAQ. Unmatched junction bases numbered 13, after V lost 5 bases and J lost 6 bases. This CDR3 has 17 residues. In DNA, the CDR3 is TGTGCCAGCAGCCAAGGGCTAGCGGGAGGCGCCGTTGATACGCAGTATTTT. This translates into CASSQGLAGGAVDTQYF.

The genes are TRBV27 and TRBJ2-3; D possibly corresponds to TRBD2 (6 bases). CDR3 length: 14 residues. CDR1 and CDR2 from the germline V gene are MNHEY and SMNVEV (reference sequence). Trimming removed 3 bases from V and 1 base from J, with 8 bases in between. The CDR3 protein is CASSFGRRTDTQYF. CDR3 bases: TGTGCCAGCAGTTTCGGGAGACGCACAGATACGCAGTATTTT.

This clone appeared once. The chain joins TRBV7-8 to TRBJ2-7; D may be TRBD2 (6 bases). The germline V gene encodes CDR1 SGHVS and CDR2 FQNEAQ. The CDR3 is 12 amino acids. The V end lost 9 bases, the J end lost 3 bases, and 12 bases lay between the germline ends. The CDR3 DNA follows: TGTGCCAGTGGTCCGGGAGTCTACGAGCAGTACTTC. This encodes CASGPGVYEQYF.

In its sample, this clone was seen a few times. J is TRBJ1-3 and V is TRBV6-5; D may be TRBD1 (5 bases). CDR1 MNHEY and CDR2 SVGAGI come from the germline V gene. CDR3 length: 14 residues. V shed 8 bases and J shed 0 bases, with 11 bases lying between them. The CDR3 reads CASGGGYSGNTIYF. The CDR3 coding sequence is TGTGCCAGCGGTGGGGGGTACTCTGGAAACACCATATATTTT.

This rearrangement joins TRBV27 to TRBJ2-1; 9 bases are a match to TRBD1. The germline gives CDR1 MNHEY, CDR2 SMNVEV (reference sequence). The CDR3 runs to 16 residues. Germline trimming cut 3 bases from V and 2 bases from J; bases unmatched to any gene: 5. The CDR3 here is CASSLPRTGAYNEQFF. The DNA of the CDR3 is TGTGCCAGCAGTTTGCCCCGGACAGGGGCCTACAATGAGCAGTTCTTC.

The V gene is TRBV29-1, the J gene TRBJ2-5; a possible D gene is TRBD2 (5 bases). CDR1 is SQVTM and CDR2 is ANQGSEA in the germline V gene. The CDR3 spans 12 residues. Trimming cost V 5 bases and J 3 bases, with 10 bases left between them. DNA of the CDR3: TGCAGCGTTAACAGCGGAGAAGAGACCCAGTACTTC. This codes for CSVNSGEETQYF.